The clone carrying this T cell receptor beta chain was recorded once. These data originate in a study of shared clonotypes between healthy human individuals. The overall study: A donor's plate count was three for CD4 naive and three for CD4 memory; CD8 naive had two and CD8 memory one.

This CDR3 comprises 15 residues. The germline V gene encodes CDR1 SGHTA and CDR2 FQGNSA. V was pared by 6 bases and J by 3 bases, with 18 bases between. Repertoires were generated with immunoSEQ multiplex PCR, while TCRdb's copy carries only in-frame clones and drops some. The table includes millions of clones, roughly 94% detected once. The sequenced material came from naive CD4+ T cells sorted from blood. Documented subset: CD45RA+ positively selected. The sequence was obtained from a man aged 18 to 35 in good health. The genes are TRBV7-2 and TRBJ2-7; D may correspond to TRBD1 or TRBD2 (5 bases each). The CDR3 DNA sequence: TGTGCCAGCAGATTCGACAGACTAAACCTCTACGAGCAGTACTTC. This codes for CASRFDRLNLYEQYF.